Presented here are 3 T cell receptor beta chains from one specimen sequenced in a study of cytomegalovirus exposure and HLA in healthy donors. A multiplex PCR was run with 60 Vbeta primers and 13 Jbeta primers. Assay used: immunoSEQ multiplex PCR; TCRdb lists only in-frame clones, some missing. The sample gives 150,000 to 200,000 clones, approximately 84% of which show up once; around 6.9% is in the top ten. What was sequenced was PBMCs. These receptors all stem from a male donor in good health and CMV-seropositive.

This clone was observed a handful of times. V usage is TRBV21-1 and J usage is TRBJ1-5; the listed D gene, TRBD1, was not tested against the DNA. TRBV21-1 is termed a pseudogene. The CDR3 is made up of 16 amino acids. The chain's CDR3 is CASSHRGRTGAQPQHF. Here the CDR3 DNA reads TGTGCCAGCAGCCATCGGGGGAGGACAGGGGCTCAGCCCCAGCATTTT.

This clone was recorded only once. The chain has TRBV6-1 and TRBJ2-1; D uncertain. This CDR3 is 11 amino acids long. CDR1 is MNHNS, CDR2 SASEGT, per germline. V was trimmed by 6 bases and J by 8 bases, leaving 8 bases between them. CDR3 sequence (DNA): TGTGCCAGCAGGGCATATGATGAGCAGTTCTTC. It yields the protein CASRAYDEQFF.

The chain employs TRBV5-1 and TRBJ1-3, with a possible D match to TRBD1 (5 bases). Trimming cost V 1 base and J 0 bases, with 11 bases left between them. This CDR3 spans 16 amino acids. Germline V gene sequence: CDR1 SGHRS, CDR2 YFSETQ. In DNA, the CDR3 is TGCGCCAGCAGCTTGATGGACACGATCTCTGGAAACACCATATATTTT. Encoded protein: CASSLMDTISGNTIYF.